The 12 T cell receptor beta chains below come from one sample, sequenced in a study of cytomegalovirus exposure and HLA in healthy donors. This PCR relied on a set of 60 Vbeta primers and 13 Jbeta primers. TCRdb's copy holds only in-frame clones and misses some; the assay was immunoSEQ multiplex PCR. The sample yields 130,000 or so clones, 65% to 90% seen once. Specimen: PBMCs. Every receptor here comes from a woman aged 18-30 years in good health and CMV-seropositive.

This clone was detected a few times. This rearrangement joins TRBV9 to TRBJ2-3, with TRBD2 as a possible D gene (5 bases). V lost 7 bases, J lost 4 bases, and 10 bases lay in between. Germline lookup yields CDR1 SGDLS and CDR2 YYNGEE. The CDR3 covers 12 residues. CDR3 residues: CASRGVADTQYF. The CDR3 DNA follows: TGTGCCAGCCGGGGAGTCGCAGATACGCAGTATTTT.

This chain joins TRBV19 and TRBJ2-7, with D perhaps matching TRBD1 (6 bases). V lost 5 bases to trimming and J lost 4 bases, with 18 bases between them. The CDR3 has 15 amino acids. The germline V gene encodes CDR1 LNHDA and CDR2 SQIVND (reference sequence). CDR3 sequence reads: CASSENTGIRYEQYF. CDR3 DNA: TGTGCCAGTAGTGAAAACACAGGGATTCGGTACGAGCAGTACTTC.

This clone was picked up a small number of times. The CDR3 DNA follows: TGTGCCAGCAGTGAACTTGGCAGGGGTAGAGAAAAACTGTTTTTT. It specifies CASSELGRGREKLFF. V and J are TRBV2 and TRBJ1-4; D possibly corresponds to TRBD1 (6 bases). Germline V gives CDR1 SNHLY, CDR2 FYNNEI. CDR3 length: 15 residues. The V gene lost 2 bases and the J gene lost 8 bases, with 15 bases spanning the gap.

Regarding this clone: A read error may produce the germline difference seen at one junction end. Other DNA sequences within the sample encode an identical CDR3. V is TRBV6-1 and J is TRBJ2-7, with D possibly being TRBD1 (7 bases). CDR1 and CDR2 (germline): MNHNS, SASEGT. CDR3 length equals 13 residues. The CDR3 reads CASRGDTTYEQYF. The DNA for the CDR3 is TGCGCCAGCAGGGGGGACACAACCTACGAGCAGTACTTC.

J is TRBJ1-4 and V is TRBV2, with 8 bases identical to TRBD1. The V gene end was trimmed by 7 bases and the J gene end by 4 bases; junction bases not matched to a gene: 11. Per germline, CDR1 SNHLY and CDR2 FYNNEI. The CDR3 totals 16 residues. The chain's CDR3 is CASIFNRGADNEKLFF. For the CDR3, the DNA is TGTGCCAGCATCTTCAACAGGGGGGCGGATAATGAAAAACTGTTTTTT. Full variable domain (rest looked up from reference TRBV2 and TRBJ1-4): EPEVTQTPSHQVTQMGQEVILRCVPISNHLYFYWYRQILGQKVEFLVSFYNNEISEKSEIFDDQFSVERPDGSNFTLKIRSTKLEDSAMYFCASIFNRGADNEKLFFGSGTQLSVL.

CDR3 DNA: TGTGCCAGCAGCGTAGGGGTCCTCTTGACTAGCGAGTTGGGTGAGACCCAGTACTTC. It translates to CASSVGVLLTSELGETQYF. V usage is TRBV9 and J usage is TRBJ2-5; 8 bases agree with TRBD2. CDR1 is SGDLS, CDR2 YYNGEE, per germline. After removal of 0 bases from V and 5 bases from J, the junction contained 18 bases not matched to a gene. The CDR3 is made up of 19 amino acids.

The genes are TRBV7-9 and TRBJ1-4, with TRBD1 as a possible D gene (5 bases). The germline gives CDR1 SEHNR, CDR2 FQNEAQ (reference sequence). Trimming took off 8 bases at V and 5 bases at J, with 12 bases between the two ends. The CDR3 contains 13 residues. The CDR3 here is CASANGGNEKLFF. The CDR3 nucleotides are TGTGCCAGCGCGAATGGGGGGAATGAAAAACTGTTTTTT.

This chain uses TRBV5-1 with TRBJ2-1; 8 bases fit TRBD2. Per germline, CDR1 SGHRS and CDR2 YFSETQ. The V and J ends lost 3 bases and 5 bases, in that order; junction bases with no gene match: 10. The CDR3 loop spans 16 amino acids. DNA for the CDR3: TGCGCCAGCAGCTCGGGGGGGGGAGGGTTCGACAATGAGCAGTTCTTC. Its translation: CASSSGGGGFDNEQFF.

V and J are TRBV6-4 and TRBJ1-5, with TRBD1 identical over 8 bases. J lost 6 bases, V lost 5 bases, and 6 bases had no gene match. From germline, CDR1 is MRHNA and CDR2 SNTAGT. CDR3 length equals 14 residues. The CDR3 spells CASSPGQEGQPQHF. Written as DNA, the CDR3 is TGTGCCAGCAGTCCGGGACAGGAAGGTCAGCCCCAGCATTTT.

V gene TRBV28 combines with J gene TRBJ2-3; D is uncertain. The CDR3 totals 12 residues. Germline assignment: CDR1 MDHEN and CDR2 SYDVKM. Trimming pared 6 bases from V and 0 bases from J, leaving 4 bases between. DNA for the CDR3: TGTGCCAGCAGACTGAGCACAGATACGCAGTATTTT. The encoded protein is CASRLSTDTQYF.

About this clone: The junction and the germline gene differ at one end; a read error may be behind it. V gene TRBV7-9 combines with J gene TRBJ2-7; D gene ambiguous. This CDR3 contains 13 residues. Germline CDR1 SEHNR, CDR2 FQNEAQ (reference sequence). The CDR3 sequence is CSSSLPQANEQYF. In nucleotides, the CDR3 is TGTTCCAGCAGCTTACCCCAAGCAAACGAGCAGTACTTC.

The rearrangement uses TRBV15 and TRBJ2-1; D is uncertain. V shed 2 bases and J shed 10 bases, with 9 bases lying between them. Per the germline V gene, CDR1 is LNHNV and CDR2 is YYDKDF (reference sequence). This CDR3 contains 12 residues. Here the CDR3 reads CATSRSPGEQFF. The CDR3 nucleotides read TGTGCCACCAGCAGATCCCCAGGAGAGCAGTTCTTC.